This T cell receptor beta chain was retrieved from a study of T cell responses to AZD1222 COVID-19 vaccine. Whole-study findings and limits: Per reports, nearly half of all spike-specific TCRs target regions that are unmutated in variants. Donors were largely white British and mainly female; clonal diversity was possibly underestimated. Rises in breadth and depth of Spike-specific TCRs came after two AZD1222 doses. Repertoires were obtained only post-peak T cell response.

Details on this clone: Antigen specificity is unknown.

Only in-frame clones appear in the TCRdb table, and some are missing; sequencing was by immunoSEQ multiplex PCR. Among under 200,000 clones listed, almost 95% were seen once. CDR1 KGHDR and CDR2 SFDVKD come from the germline V gene. CDR3 length: 14 amino acids. With V trimmed by 3 bases and J by 5 bases, 2 bases remained unmatched. The origin of this receptor is an adult in good health. The V gene is TRBV24-1, the J gene TRBJ2-7, with 11 positions matching TRBD2. The specimen was peripheral blood, collected on day 0 of AZD1222 vaccination. The CDR3 sequence: CATSDLAGGNEQYF. The CDR3 DNA reads TGTGCCACCAGTGATCTAGCGGGAGGAAACGAGCAGTACTTC.